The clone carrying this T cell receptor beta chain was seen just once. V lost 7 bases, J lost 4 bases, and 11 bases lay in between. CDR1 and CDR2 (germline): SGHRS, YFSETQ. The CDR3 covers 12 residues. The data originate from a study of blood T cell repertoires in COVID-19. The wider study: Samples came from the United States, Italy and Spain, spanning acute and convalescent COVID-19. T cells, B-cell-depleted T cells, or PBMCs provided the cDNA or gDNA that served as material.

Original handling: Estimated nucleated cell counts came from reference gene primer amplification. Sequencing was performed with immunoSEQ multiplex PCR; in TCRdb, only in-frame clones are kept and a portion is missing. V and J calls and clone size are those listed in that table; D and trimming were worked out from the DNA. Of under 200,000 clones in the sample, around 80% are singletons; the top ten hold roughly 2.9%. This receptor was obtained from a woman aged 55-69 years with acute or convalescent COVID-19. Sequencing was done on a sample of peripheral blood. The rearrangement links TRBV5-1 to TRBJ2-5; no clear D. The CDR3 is CASSRLGETQYF. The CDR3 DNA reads TGCGCCAGCTCGAGGCTCGGAGAGACCCAGTACTTC.